This record concerns one TCR beta chain sequence. Antigen specificity is unknown. Germline CDR1 is LNHNV and CDR2 is YYDKDF (reference sequence). This CDR3 comprises 14 residues. V shed 3 bases and J shed 3 bases, with 11 bases lying between them. The sample originates from a study of PD-1 blockade in classical Hodgkin lymphoma. Broader study findings: Complete responders' diversity at baseline resembled that of newly diagnosed patients. At baseline, newly diagnosed patients reportedly showed less TCR diversity than healthy donors.

Time point given: cycle 4 day 1 (C4D1), after six to seven weeks of nivolumab. Every patient relapsed after autologous stem cell transplantation, and brentuximab vedotin exposure varied. TCRdb's table, derived via immunoSEQ multiplex PCR, lists solely in-frame clones and lacks some. This repertoire shows over 85,000 clones, 85% to 95% found once; its top ten account for less than 2%. This material consisted of peripheral blood mononuclear cells (PBMCs), taken before the fourth cycle of nivolumab. This sequence joins TRBV15 and TRBJ1-2, with TRBD1 as a possible D gene (5 bases). The TCR comes from a human donor with classical Hodgkin lymphoma. The CDR3 loop reads CATSSRGADYGYTF. The DNA for the CDR3 is TGTGCCACCAGCAGTAGGGGCGCCGACTATGGCTACACCTTC.